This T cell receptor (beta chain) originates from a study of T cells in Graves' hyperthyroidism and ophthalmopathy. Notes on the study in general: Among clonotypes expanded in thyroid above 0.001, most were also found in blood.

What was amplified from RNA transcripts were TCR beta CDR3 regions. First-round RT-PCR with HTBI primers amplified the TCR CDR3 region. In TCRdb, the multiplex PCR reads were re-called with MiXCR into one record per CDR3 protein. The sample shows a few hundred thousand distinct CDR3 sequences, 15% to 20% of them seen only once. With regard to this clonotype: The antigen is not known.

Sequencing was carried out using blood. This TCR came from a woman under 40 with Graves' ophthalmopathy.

The CDR3: CASSVAGADLKNTEAFF. The CDR3 DNA sequence: TGTGCCAGCAGCGTAGCTGGGGCAGATTTGAAAAACACTGAAGCTTTCTTT. V gene TRBV9 combines with J gene TRBJ1-1, with D maybe TRBD1 (5 bases). CDR1 is SGDLS and CDR2 is YYNGEE in the germline V gene. Between the trimmed V and J ends, which lost 0 bases and 2 bases, there was a span of 17 bases. The CDR3 length is 17 residues.